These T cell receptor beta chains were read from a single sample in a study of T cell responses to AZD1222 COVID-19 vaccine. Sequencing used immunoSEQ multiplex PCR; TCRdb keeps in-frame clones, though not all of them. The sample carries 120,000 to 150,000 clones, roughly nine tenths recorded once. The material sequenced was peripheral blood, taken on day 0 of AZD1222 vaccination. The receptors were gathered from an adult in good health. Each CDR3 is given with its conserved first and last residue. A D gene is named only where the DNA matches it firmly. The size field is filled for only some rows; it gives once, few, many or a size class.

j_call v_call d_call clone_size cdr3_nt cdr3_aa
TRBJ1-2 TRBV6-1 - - TGTGCCAGCAGTGAGTGGGGGGAGAACTATGGCTACACCTTC CASSEWGENYGYTF
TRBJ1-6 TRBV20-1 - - TGCAGTGCCAGTGCCCGAAATTCACCCCTCCACTTT CSASARNSPLHF
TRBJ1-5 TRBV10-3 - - TGTGCCATCAGTGCGGGGAGGGGGCAGCCCCAGCATTTT CAISAGRGQPQHF
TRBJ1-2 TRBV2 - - TGTGCCAGCAGCTCAATCTCGGGGGCGGCTAACTATGGCTACACCTTC CASSSISGAANYGYTF
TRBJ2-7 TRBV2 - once TGTGCCAGCAGCCAAAGGTCCCTCCAATACTACGAGCAGTACTTC CASSQRSLQYYEQYF
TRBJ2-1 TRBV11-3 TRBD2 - TGTGCCAGCAGCTCGGGACTAGCGGTTAATGAGCAGTTCTTC CASSSGLAVNEQFF
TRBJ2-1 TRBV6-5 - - TGTGCCAGCAGTTACCGGACACAACCTCTTTACAATGAGCAGTTCTTC CASSYRTQPLYNEQFF
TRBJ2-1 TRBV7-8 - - TGTGCCAGCAGCCAGCTAGGAGTCCTAAATGAGCAGTTCTTC CASSQLGVLNEQFF
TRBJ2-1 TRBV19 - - TGTGCCACCTCTCAGAGGGGGGGGGCGCGTAACAATGAGCAGTTCTTC CATSQRGGARNNEQFF
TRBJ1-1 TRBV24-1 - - TGTGCCACCGGACTGAACCCAGCCCAGATTAACACTGAAGCTTTCTTT CATGLNPAQINTEAFF
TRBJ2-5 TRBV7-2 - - TGTGCCAGCAGCGCCAGACAGGGAGGGTGGGAGACCCAGTACTTC CASSARQGGWETQYF
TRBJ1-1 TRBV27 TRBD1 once TGTGCCAGCAGTGCGACAGGGGGCAACACTGAAGCTTTCTTT CASSATGGNTEAFF
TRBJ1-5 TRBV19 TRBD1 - TGTGCCAGTAGTCCCCCCCCAGGGGGCCGCAATCAGCCCCAGCATTTT CASSPPPGGRNQPQHF
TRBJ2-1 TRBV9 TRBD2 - TGTGCCAGCAGCGTGGGGACTAGCGGGGGAAATGAGCAGTTCTTC CASSVGTSGGNEQFF
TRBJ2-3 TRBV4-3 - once TGCGCCAGCAGCCAGGTCCCGTCGGACAGGGCGGGGGGGGATACGCAGTATTTT CASSQVPSDRAGGDTQYF
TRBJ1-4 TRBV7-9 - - TGTGCCAGCAGTTATGGGGGGTCTGGTAATGAAAAACTGTTTTTT CASSYGGSGNEKLFF
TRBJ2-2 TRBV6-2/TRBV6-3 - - TGTGCCAGCAGTATCGAAGCCCCTATCAACACCGGGGAGCTGTTTTTT CASSIEAPINTGELFF
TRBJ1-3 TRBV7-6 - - TGTGCCAGCAGTACTGGGGGTGAAAACACCATATATTTT CASSTGGENTIYF
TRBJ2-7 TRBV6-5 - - TGTGCCAGCGGGAATACCTACGAGCAGTACTTC CASGNTYEQYF
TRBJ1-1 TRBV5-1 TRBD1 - TGCGCCAGCAGCCTATCGGGGACAGGTTTGAACACTGAAGCTTTCTTT CASSLSGTGLNTEAFF
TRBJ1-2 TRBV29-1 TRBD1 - TGCAGCGTTGAAGATGAACAGGGGGCACCCTATGGCTACACCTTC CSVEDEQGAPYGYTF
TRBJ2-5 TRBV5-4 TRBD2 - TGTGCCAGCAGAAAGGGGACTAGCGGCCAAGAGACCCAGTACTTC CASRKGTSGQETQYF
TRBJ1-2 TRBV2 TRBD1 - TGTGCCAGCAGGGGGACAGGGGTTAACTATGGCTACACCTTC CASRGTGVNYGYTF
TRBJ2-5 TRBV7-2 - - TGTGCCAGCAGCTTAGGGGGGACACCAGAGACCCAGTACTTC CASSLGGTPETQYF
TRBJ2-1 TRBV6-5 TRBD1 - TGTGCCAGCAGCAGGACAGGGGGGTTTGAGTTCTTC CASSRTGGFEFF
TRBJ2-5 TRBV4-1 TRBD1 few TGCGCCAGCAGCCCCGGGACAGTAGAAGGCGAGACCCAGTACTTC CASSPGTVEGETQYF
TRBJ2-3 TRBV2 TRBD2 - TGTGCCAGCAGTACACAACTAGCGGGAGGGTTAGATACGCAGTATTTT CASSTQLAGGLDTQYF
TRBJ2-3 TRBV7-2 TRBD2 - TGTGCCAGCAGCTTACGACTAGCGGGAGCCACAGATACGCAGTATTTT CASSLRLAGATDTQYF